Below, one T cell receptor beta chain is given with its context. This sample was included in a study of T cell responses to AZD1222 COVID-19 vaccine. Across the study: Combined were second doses at about 4 or about 12 weeks.

Germline loops: CDR1 SGHDT, CDR2 YYEEEE. Trimming cost V 2 bases and J 8 bases, with 13 bases left between them. The CDR3 sequence is 13 residues long. Sequencing was performed with immunoSEQ multiplex PCR; in TCRdb, only in-frame clones are kept and a portion is missing. Here the sample spans 95,000 to 150,000 clones, 85% to 95% being singletons. This chain uses TRBV5-6 with TRBJ1-2, with a possible D match to TRBD1 (5 bases). The origin of this receptor is an adult in good health. Sample: peripheral blood, taken on day 0 of AZD1222 vaccination. The CDR3 loop is CASSFGLGTGYTF. CDR3 nucleotide sequence: TGTGCCAGCAGCTTTGGATTGGGGACCGGCTACACCTTC.